Listed below are T cell receptor beta chains from one sample, sequenced in a study of blood T cell repertoires in COVID-19. Produced via immunoSEQ multiplex PCR; TCRdb's table is partial and in-frame only. Altogether fewer than 85,000 clones are present, around 88% being singletons, with the ten largest covering about 5.2%. Sequencing was carried out using peripheral blood. All receptors come from a man aged 55 to 69 with acute or convalescent COVID-19. Both conserved end residues are trimmed from each CDR3. Fields, in order: V gene, clone size, J gene, CDR3 protein. Clone size appears in some rows only: once, few, many, or a class for an expanded clone.

v_call: TRBV11-2
clone_size: -
j_call: TRBJ1-1
cdr3_aa: ASSPGLLNTEAF

v_call: TRBV4-2
clone_size: -
j_call: TRBJ2-1
cdr3_aa: ASSLVTASSYNEQF

v_call: TRBV11-1
clone_size: -
j_call: TRBJ2-1
cdr3_aa: ASSLNTGLNEQF

v_call: TRBV7-6
clone_size: -
j_call: TRBJ1-5
cdr3_aa: ASSLQTGGSQPQH

v_call: TRBV18
clone_size: -
j_call: TRBJ2-2
cdr3_aa: ASSPPAGGTGELF

v_call: TRBV24-1
clone_size: -
j_call: TRBJ2-1
cdr3_aa: ATSDSQGYNEQF

v_call: TRBV5-1
clone_size: -
j_call: TRBJ1-4
cdr3_aa: ASSLQGTLNEKLF

v_call: TRBV7-2
clone_size: -
j_call: TRBJ1-3
cdr3_aa: ASSFPGSGNTIY

v_call: TRBV4-3
clone_size: once
j_call: TRBJ2-3
cdr3_aa: ASSQDPPVAPAPGDTQY

v_call: TRBV7-8
clone_size: -
j_call: TRBJ2-5
cdr3_aa: ASTLAGGTQETQY

v_call: TRBV6-1
clone_size: -
j_call: TRBJ1-1
cdr3_aa: ASSEFGGQMNTEAF

v_call: TRBV11-3
clone_size: -
j_call: TRBJ1-3
cdr3_aa: ASSLEQGFSSGNTIY

v_call: TRBV9
clone_size: -
j_call: TRBJ1-2
cdr3_aa: ASSVGGVNYGYT

v_call: TRBV6-2/TRBV6-3
clone_size: -
j_call: TRBJ1-1
cdr3_aa: ASSHVGQTNTEAF

v_call: TRBV7-8
clone_size: -
j_call: TRBJ1-2
cdr3_aa: ASSLEGALYGYT

v_call: TRBV11-2
clone_size: -
j_call: TRBJ1-5
cdr3_aa: ASSLTQRNQPQH

v_call: TRBV29-1
clone_size: -
j_call: TRBJ1-2
cdr3_aa: SVLQGAFGYT

v_call: TRBV19
clone_size: -
j_call: TRBJ1-1
cdr3_aa: ASSSTGATEAF

v_call: TRBV6-5
clone_size: -
j_call: TRBJ1-1
cdr3_aa: ASSYSMAGGHAEAF

v_call: TRBV10-3
clone_size: -
j_call: TRBJ1-1
cdr3_aa: AISETPRDTEAF

v_call: TRBV5-1
clone_size: -
j_call: TRBJ1-3
cdr3_aa: ASSLRSGSGNTIY

v_call: TRBV4-1
clone_size: -
j_call: TRBJ2-1
cdr3_aa: ASSLRVSGGATQYEQF

v_call: TRBV11-2
clone_size: -
j_call: TRBJ1-6
cdr3_aa: ASSPSGAGDSPLH

v_call: TRBV13
clone_size: -
j_call: TRBJ1-1
cdr3_aa: AAGQGDTEAF

v_call: TRBV3-1/TRBV3-2
clone_size: few
j_call: TRBJ2-2
cdr3_aa: ASSQVLAYGGELF

v_call: TRBV5-1
clone_size: -
j_call: TRBJ2-1
cdr3_aa: ASSFKLAAYNEQF

v_call: TRBV7-9
clone_size: -
j_call: TRBJ2-1
cdr3_aa: ASSLEGSGGARF

v_call: TRBV5-1
clone_size: once
j_call: TRBJ2-3
cdr3_aa: ASSPPGTDLGDTQY

v_call: TRBV7-9
clone_size: -
j_call: TRBJ1-6
cdr3_aa: ASSPTGSYNSPLH

v_call: TRBV28
clone_size: -
j_call: TRBJ2-1
cdr3_aa: ASSWPLAGGPRNEQF

v_call: TRBV28
clone_size: -
j_call: TRBJ1-1
cdr3_aa: ASSSPGHSNTEAF

v_call: TRBV9
clone_size: -
j_call: TRBJ1-1
cdr3_aa: ASSVDSLTEAF

v_call: TRBV5-1
clone_size: -
j_call: TRBJ1-1
cdr3_aa: ASSSPYGGNTEAF

v_call: TRBV4-3
clone_size: -
j_call: TRBJ1-4
cdr3_aa: ASSQGTGTGANEKLF

v_call: TRBV6-1
clone_size: -
j_call: TRBJ1-6
cdr3_aa: ASSEVQPGANSPLH

v_call: TRBV24-1
clone_size: -
j_call: TRBJ2-1
cdr3_aa: ATSEGGAAYNEQF

v_call: TRBV4-3
clone_size: -
j_call: TRBJ2-4
cdr3_aa: ASSQVAPFGEGSYIQY

v_call: TRBV5-1
clone_size: -
j_call: TRBJ2-7
cdr3_aa: ASSPGTGGTYEQY

v_call: TRBV28
clone_size: -
j_call: TRBJ1-1
cdr3_aa: ASSLGPRGNTEAF

v_call: TRBV5-6
clone_size: -
j_call: TRBJ1-4
cdr3_aa: ASSVDRADEKLF

v_call: TRBV11-3
clone_size: -
j_call: TRBJ2-3
cdr3_aa: ASSWSGAPTDTQY

v_call: TRBV5-1
clone_size: -
j_call: TRBJ2-3
cdr3_aa: ASWGGEASTDTQY

v_call: TRBV12-5
clone_size: -
j_call: TRBJ2-3
cdr3_aa: ASGQGRTDTQY

v_call: TRBV12-3/TRBV12-4
clone_size: -
j_call: TRBJ1-5
cdr3_aa: ASSKYRNQPQH

v_call: TRBV18
clone_size: -
j_call: TRBJ1-4
cdr3_aa: ASSRNPGGEKLF

v_call: TRBV6-2/TRBV6-3
clone_size: -
j_call: TRBJ1-2
cdr3_aa: ASSLGETYGYT

v_call: TRBV11-2
clone_size: once
j_call: TRBJ2-5
cdr3_aa: ASSARTSGVATQY

v_call: TRBV20-1
clone_size: -
j_call: TRBJ1-5
cdr3_aa: SASQGSNQPQH

v_call: TRBV15
clone_size: -
j_call: TRBJ1-1
cdr3_aa: ATSTENQGLTEAF

v_call: TRBV12-3/TRBV12-4
clone_size: -
j_call: TRBJ2-5
cdr3_aa: ASILREQETQY